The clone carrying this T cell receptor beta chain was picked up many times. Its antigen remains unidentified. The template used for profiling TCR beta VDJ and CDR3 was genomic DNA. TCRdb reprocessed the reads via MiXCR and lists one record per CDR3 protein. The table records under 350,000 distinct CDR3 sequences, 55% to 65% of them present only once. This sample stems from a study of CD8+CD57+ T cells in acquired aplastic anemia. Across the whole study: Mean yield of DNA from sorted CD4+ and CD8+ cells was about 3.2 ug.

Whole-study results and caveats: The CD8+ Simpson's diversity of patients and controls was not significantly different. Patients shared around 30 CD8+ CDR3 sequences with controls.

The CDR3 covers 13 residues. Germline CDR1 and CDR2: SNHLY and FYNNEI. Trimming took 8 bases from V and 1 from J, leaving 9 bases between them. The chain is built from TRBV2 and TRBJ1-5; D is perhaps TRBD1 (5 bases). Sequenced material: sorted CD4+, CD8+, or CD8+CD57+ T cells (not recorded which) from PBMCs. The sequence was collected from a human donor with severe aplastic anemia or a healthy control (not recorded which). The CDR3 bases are TGTGCCAGCTGCAGGGAGAGCAATCAGCCCCAGCATTTT. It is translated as CASCRESNQPQHF.